This TCR beta chain was sequenced in a study of T cell repertoires in ileal Crohn's disease (dated by TCRdb to about 2019). Background for the entire study: At the time of surgery, approximately 35% of patients were active smokers, and the median duration of disease was roughly eight years. All patients had surgery for a complication: stricturing disease in about 60% and penetrating disease in about 40%. Roughly half of the patients were given postoperative therapy, with about a dozen receiving thiopurines and 15 to 20 receiving anti-TNF agents. M6 samples consisted of neoterminal ileum biopsies collected during postoperative colonoscopy. TCR repertoire analysis was done in 50 to 70 Crohn's disease patients from a prospective multicentre cohort. The study was conducted in parallel with a multicentre cohort that was designed to identify predictors of early endoscopic recurrence following ileocolonic resection. A Rutgeerts score higher than i0 was the definition used for endoscopic postoperative recurrence. The study sequenced approximately 150 mucosal samples from a few dozen patients, taken at several locations on the surgical specimen and at postoperative endoscopy.

At the junction V is shortened by 6 bases and J by 5 bases, with 11 bases in between. There are 13 amino acids in the CDR3, from cysteine to phenylalanine inclusive. Only the CDR3 part of the read is kept: 39 bases, read in frame from the first base. The CDR1 and CDR2 encoded by the germline V gene are WSHSY and SAAADI. Around 500 nanograms of biopsy DNA per sample were submitted for commercial TCRB immunosequencing. Adaptive Biotechnology amplified the CDR3 regions from genomic DNA with a two-step multiplex PCR designed to control amplification bias. The first PCR used primers for every V and J gene segment; the second PCR added barcodes and Illumina adapters. CDR3 libraries were sequenced on an Illumina instrument. The source study handled its data this way. The analysis drew on both the pipelines supplied by the vendor and custom analysis of the raw data in R/Bioconductor running R version 3.3.0. Clonality, which ranges from 0 to 1, was calculated as the inverse of the normalised Shannon entropy across all productive clones. The repertoire share taken up by the top 100 clones defined high-frequency clones, and only clones that passed a 95% confidence test were kept. Overlap between samples was measured with the Morisita-Horn index, while repertoire diversity was measured with the Simpson index. The immuneACCESS repertoire file appears here via TCRdb, limited to in-frame rearrangements. These files lack a portion of the clones; in checked studies, under half of the deficit traces to unresolved V genes, and the cause of the others is not known. V and J calls and clone size are copied from that table; D and trimming were computed from the DNA. Present in this sample are 1,500 or so clones, more than 75% of which were seen just once. In total, the top ten clones hold about a third of the sample.

Beyond this particular receptor, the publication reports: Postoperative endoscopy was performed at varying times within the first year after surgery, with a median delay of roughly 6.4 months. Higher percentages of high-frequency clones at the time of surgery were linked to endoscopic recurrence, and every patient with clonality above 26.8% (18/57) had recurrence. Only a subgroup of patients, of unstated size, had mucosal CD4 and CD8 T cells sorted and sequenced. Compared with non-smokers, patients who were active smokers at surgery showed a significantly higher proportion of clonal expansions (roughly 24% vs 19%, p=0.02). More high-frequency clones were carried by sorted CD8 T cells than by CD4 T cells, suggesting that mucosal expansions were mainly CD8.

Notes on this clone: Its antigen specificity is not known. Base qualities were left out, and no much larger clone turns up one base away.

What the time point label conveys for this sample: neoterminal ileum biopsy at postoperative endoscopy, about 6 months after surgery. Eligible patients were adults with ileal or ileocolonic Crohn's disease who had an indication for ileocolonic resection. Whole ileal mucosal biopsies were kept frozen at -80 degrees C prior to DNA extraction. Genomic DNA was isolated from frozen whole biopsies using a TRizol-based method, and the DNA was quantified with a NanoDrop 2000 spectrophotometer. The sequence derives from an adult with Crohn's disease. Input material: ileal tissue. The sequence joins TRBV10-2 to TRBJ1-5; a weak D assignment points to TRBD1 (6 bases agree). The DNA sequence is given as TGCGCCAGCAGACAGGGAAGGGATCAGCCCCAGCATTTT. Its protein product is CASRQGRDQPQHF.